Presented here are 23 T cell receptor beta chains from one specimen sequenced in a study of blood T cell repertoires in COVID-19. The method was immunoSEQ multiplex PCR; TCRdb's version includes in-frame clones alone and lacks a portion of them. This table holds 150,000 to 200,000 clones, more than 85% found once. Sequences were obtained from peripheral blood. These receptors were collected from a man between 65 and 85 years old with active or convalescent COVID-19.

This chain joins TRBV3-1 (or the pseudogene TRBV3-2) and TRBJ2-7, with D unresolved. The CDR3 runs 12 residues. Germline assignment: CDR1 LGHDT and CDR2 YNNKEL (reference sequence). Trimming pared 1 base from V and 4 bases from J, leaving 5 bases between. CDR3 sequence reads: CASSQVRYEQYF. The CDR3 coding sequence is TGTGCCAGCAGCCAAGTACGGTACGAGCAGTACTTC.

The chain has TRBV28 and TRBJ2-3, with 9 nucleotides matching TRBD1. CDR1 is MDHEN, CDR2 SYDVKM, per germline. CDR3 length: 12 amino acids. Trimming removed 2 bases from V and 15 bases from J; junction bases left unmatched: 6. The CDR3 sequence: CASSLLRDRVYF. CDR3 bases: TGTGCCAGCAGTTTACTCCGGGACAGGGTCTATTTT.

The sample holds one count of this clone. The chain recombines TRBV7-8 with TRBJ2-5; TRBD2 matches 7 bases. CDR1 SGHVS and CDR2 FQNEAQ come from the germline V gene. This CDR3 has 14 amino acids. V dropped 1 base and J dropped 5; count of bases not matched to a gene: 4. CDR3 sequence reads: CASSLVGGSETQYF. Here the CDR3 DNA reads TGTGCCAGCAGCTTAGTGGGAGGGTCGGAGACCCAGTACTTC.

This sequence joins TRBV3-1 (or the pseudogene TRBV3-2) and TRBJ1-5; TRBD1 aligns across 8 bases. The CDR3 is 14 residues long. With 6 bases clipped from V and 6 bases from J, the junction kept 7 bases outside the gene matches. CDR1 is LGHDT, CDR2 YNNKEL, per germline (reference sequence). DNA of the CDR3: TGTGCCAGCAGTCTTTACAGGGGGGGTCAGCCCCAGCATTTT. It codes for CASSLYRGGQPQHF.

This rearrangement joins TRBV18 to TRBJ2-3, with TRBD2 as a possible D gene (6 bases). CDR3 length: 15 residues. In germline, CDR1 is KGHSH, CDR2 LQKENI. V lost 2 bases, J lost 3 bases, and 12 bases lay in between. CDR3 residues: CASSPVIGGTDTQYF. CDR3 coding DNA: TGTGCCAGCTCACCAGTCATTGGGGGGACAGATACGCAGTATTTT.

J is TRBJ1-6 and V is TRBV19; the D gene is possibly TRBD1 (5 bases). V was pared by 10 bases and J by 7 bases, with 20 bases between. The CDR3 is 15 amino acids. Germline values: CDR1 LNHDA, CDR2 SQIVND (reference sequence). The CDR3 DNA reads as TGTGCCACCACCCGGGGTGCGGGGGGGAATTCACCCCTCCACTTT. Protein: CATTRGAGGNSPLHF. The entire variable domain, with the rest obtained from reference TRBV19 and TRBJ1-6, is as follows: DGGITQSPKYLFRKEGQNVTLSCEQNLNHDAMYWYRQDPGQGLRLIYYSQIVNDFQKGDIAEGYSVSREKKESFPLTVTSAQKNPTAFYLCATTRGAGGNSPLHFGNGTRLTVT.

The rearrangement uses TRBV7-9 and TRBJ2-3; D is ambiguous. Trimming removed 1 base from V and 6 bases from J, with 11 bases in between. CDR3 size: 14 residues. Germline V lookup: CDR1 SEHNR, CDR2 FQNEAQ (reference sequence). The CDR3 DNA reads TGTGCCAGCAGCTTAGGGCCCAGTACCGATACGCAGTATTTT. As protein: CASSLGPSTDTQYF. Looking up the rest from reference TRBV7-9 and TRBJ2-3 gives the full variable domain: DTGVSQNPRHKITKRGQNVTFRCDPISEHNRLYWYRQTLGQGPEFLTYFQNEAQLEKSRLLSDRFSAERPKGSFSTLEIQRTEQGDSAMYLCASSLGPSTDTQYFGPGTRLTVL.

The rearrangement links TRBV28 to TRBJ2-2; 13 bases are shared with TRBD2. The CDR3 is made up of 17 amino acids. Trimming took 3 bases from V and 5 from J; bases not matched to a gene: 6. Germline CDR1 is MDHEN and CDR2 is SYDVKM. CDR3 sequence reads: CASSFGLAGDLTGELFF. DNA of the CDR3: TGTGCCAGCAGTTTCGGACTAGCGGGAGACCTAACCGGGGAGCTGTTTTTT. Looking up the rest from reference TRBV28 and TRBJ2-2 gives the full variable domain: DVKVTQSSRYLVKRTGEKVFLECVQDMDHENMFWYRQDPGLGLRLIYFSYDVKMKEKGDIPEGYSVSREKKERFSLILESASTNQTSMYLCASSFGLAGDLTGELFFGEGSRLTVL.

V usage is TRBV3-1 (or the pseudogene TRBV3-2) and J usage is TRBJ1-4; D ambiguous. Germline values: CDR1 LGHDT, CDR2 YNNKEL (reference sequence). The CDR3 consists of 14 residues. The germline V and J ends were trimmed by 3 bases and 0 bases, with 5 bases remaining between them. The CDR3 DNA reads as TGTGCCAGCAGCCAGACAACAACTAATGAAAAACTGTTTTTT. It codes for CASSQTTTNEKLFF.

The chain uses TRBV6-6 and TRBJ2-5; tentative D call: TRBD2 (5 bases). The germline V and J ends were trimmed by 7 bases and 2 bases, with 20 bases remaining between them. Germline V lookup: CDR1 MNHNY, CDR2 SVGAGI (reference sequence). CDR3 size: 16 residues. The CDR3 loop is CASTTRGVRRQETQYF. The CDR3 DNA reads TGTGCCAGCACCACCCGGGGAGTACGGAGACAAGAGACCCAGTACTTC.

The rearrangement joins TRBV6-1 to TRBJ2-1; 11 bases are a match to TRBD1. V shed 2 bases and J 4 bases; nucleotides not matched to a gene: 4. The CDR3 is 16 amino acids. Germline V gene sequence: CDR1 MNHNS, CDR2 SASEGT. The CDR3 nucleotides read TGTGCCAGCAGTGAAATGGGGACAGGGGGATACAATGAGCAGTTCTTC. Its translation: CASSEMGTGGYNEQFF.

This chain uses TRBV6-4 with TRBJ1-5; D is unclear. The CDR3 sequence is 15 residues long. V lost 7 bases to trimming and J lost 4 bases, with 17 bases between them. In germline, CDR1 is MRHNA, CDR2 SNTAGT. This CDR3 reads CASTYGKRSNQPQHF. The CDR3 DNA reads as TGTGCCAGCACTTACGGGAAAAGATCTAATCAGCCCCAGCATTTT.

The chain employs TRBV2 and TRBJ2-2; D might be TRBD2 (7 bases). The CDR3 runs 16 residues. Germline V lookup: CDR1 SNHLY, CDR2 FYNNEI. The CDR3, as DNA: TGTGCTAGCTCAGCAAAGGGGGGGCTGAACACCGGGGAGCTGTTTTTT. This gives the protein CASSAKGGLNTGELFF.

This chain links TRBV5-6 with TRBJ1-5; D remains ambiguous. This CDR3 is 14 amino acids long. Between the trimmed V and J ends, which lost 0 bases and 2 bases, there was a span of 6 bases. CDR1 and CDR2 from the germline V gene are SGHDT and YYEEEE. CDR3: CASSLAGGNQPQHF. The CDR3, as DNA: TGTGCCAGCAGCTTGGCCGGGGGCAATCAGCCCCAGCATTTT.

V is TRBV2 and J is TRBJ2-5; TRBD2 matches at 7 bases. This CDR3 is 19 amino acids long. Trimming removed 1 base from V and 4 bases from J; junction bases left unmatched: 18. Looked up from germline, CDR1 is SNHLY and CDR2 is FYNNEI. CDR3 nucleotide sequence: TGTGCCAGCAGTGAAGTATCAAGGGGTAGCGGGCTGGTAGGAGAGACCCAGTACTTC. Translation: CASSEVSRGSGLVGETQYF.

CDR3 bases: TGTGCCAGCAGCTTAGTGGCGGGACAGGGAGGTCAGCCCCAGCATTTT. Protein product: CASSLVAGQGGQPQHF. V gene TRBV7-2 combines with J gene TRBJ1-5; 9 nucleotides align to TRBD1. Germline assignment: CDR1 SGHTA and CDR2 FQGNSA. The length of the CDR3 is 16 residues. Unmatched junction bases numbered 7, after V lost 1 base and J lost 6 bases.

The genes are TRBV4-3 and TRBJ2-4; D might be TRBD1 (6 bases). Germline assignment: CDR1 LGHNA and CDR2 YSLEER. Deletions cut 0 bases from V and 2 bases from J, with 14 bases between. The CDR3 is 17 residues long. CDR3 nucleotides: TGCGCCAGCAGCCAAGATTCGGCAGGGGTGACCAAAAACATTCAGTACTTC. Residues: CASSQDSAGVTKNIQYF.

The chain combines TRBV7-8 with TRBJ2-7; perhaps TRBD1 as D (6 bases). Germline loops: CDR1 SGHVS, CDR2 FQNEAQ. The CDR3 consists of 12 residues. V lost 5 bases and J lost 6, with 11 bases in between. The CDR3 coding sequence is TGTGCCAGCAGCCATGACAGGTCCGAGCAGTACTTC. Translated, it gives CASSHDRSEQYF.

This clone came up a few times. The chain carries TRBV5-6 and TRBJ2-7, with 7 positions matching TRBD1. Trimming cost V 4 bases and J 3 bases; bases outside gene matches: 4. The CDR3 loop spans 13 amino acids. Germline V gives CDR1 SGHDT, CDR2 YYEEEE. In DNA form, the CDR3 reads TGTGCCAGCAGCCCCTGGACAGGCTACGAGCAGTACTTC. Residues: CASSPWTGYEQYF.

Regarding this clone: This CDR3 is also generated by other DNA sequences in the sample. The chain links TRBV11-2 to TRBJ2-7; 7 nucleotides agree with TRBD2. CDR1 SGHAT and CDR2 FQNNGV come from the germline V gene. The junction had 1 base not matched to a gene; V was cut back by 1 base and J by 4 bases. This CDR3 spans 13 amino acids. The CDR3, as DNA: TGTGCCAGCAGCTTAGGCGGGAGTTACGAGCAGTACTTC. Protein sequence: CASSLGGSYEQYF.

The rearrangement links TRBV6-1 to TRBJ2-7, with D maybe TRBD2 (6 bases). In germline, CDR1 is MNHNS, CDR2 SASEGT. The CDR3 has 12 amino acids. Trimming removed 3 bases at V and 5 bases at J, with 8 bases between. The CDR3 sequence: CASSDGTDEQYF. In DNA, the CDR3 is TGTGCCAGCAGTGACGGGACTGACGAGCAGTACTTC.

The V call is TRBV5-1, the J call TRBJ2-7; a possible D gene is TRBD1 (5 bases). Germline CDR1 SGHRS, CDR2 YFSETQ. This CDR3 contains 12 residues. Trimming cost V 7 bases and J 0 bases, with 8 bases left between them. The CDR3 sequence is CASRQSSYEQYF. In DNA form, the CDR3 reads TGCGCCAGCCGACAGAGCTCCTACGAGCAGTACTTC.

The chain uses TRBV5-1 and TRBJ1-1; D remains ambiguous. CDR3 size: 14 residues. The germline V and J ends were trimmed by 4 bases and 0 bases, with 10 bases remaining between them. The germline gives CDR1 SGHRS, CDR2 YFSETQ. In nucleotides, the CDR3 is TGCGCCAGCAGCCCAGGAATTATGAACACTGAAGCTTTCTTT. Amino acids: CASSPGIMNTEAFF.